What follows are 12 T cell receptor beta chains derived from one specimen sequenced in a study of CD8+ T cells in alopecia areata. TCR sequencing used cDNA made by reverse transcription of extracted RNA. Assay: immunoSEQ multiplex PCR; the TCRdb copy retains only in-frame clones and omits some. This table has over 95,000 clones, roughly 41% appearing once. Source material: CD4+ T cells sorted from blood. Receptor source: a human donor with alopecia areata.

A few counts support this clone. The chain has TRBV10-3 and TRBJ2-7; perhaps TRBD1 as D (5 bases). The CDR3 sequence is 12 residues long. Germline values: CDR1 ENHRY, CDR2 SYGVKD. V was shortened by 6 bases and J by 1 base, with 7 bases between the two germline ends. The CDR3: CAIRQGSYEQYF. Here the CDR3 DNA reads TGTGCCATCAGGCAGGGATCCTACGAGCAGTACTTC.

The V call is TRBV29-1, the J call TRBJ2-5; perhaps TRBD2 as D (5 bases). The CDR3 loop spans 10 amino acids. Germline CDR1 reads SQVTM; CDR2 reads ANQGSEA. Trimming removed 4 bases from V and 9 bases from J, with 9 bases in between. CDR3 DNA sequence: TGCAGCGTTGGCCCCGGGGCCCAGTACTTC. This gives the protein CSVGPGAQYF.

The DNA of the CDR3 is TGTGCCAGCAGTTTAATCCCCGGGTATCTAGCGGGAGTATCCTACAATGAGCAGTTCTTC. Amino acids: CASSLIPGYLAGVSYNEQFF. The chain is built from TRBV27 and TRBJ2-1; 10 positions match TRBD2. The germline V gene has CDR1 MNHEY and CDR2 SMNVEV (reference sequence). Trimming took 2 bases from V and 1 from J; bases not matched to a gene: 14. The CDR3 is 20 residues long.

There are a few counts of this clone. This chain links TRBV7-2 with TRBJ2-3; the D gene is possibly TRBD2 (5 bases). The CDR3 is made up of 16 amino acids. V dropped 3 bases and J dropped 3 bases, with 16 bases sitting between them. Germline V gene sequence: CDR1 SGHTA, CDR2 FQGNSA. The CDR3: CASSFPRRDRTDTQYF. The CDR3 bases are TGTGCCAGCAGCTTTCCGCGCCGGGATCGTACAGATACGCAGTATTTT.

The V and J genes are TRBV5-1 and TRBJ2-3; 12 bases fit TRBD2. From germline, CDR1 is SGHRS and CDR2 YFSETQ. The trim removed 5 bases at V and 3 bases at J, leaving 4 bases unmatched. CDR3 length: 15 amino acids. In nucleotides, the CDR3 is TGCGCCAGCAGACTAGCGGGAGGACCTACAGATACGCAGTATTTT. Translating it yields CASRLAGGPTDTQYF.

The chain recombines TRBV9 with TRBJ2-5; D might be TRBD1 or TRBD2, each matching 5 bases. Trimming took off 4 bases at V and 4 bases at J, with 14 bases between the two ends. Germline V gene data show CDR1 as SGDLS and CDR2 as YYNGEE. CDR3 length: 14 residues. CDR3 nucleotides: TGTGCCAGCAGCCCCCGCCGAGGGGTAGAGACCCAGTACTTC. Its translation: CASSPRRGVETQYF.

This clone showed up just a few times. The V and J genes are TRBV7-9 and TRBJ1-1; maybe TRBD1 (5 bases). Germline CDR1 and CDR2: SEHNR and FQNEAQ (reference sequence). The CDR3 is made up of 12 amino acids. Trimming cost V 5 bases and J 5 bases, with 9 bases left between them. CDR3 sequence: CASSRGETEAFF. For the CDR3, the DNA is TGTGCCAGCAGCAGGGGTGAGACTGAAGCTTTCTTT.

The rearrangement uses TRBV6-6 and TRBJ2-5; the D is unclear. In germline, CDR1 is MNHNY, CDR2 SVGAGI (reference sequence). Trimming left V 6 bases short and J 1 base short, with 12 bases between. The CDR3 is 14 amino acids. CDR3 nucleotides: TGTGCCAGCAGCACCTACTCTCCCCAAGAGACCCAGTACTTC. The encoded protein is CASSTYSPQETQYF.

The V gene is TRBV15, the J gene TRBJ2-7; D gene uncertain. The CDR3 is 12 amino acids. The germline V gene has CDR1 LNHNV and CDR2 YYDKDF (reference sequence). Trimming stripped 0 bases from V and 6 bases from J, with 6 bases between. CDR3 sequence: CATSRDLLEQYF. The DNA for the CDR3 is TGTGCCACCAGCAGAGACCTTCTCGAGCAGTACTTC.

CDR3 sequence reads: CASSPGTDRVWYEQYF. As DNA, the CDR3 is TGTGCCAGCTCACCGGGGACCGACAGGGTTTGGTACGAGCAGTACTTC. This rearrangement joins TRBV18 to TRBJ2-7; 7 nucleotides align to TRBD1. Germline CDR1 is KGHSH and CDR2 is LQKENI. Unmatched junction bases numbered 12, after V lost 3 bases and J lost 4 bases. This CDR3 comprises 16 residues.

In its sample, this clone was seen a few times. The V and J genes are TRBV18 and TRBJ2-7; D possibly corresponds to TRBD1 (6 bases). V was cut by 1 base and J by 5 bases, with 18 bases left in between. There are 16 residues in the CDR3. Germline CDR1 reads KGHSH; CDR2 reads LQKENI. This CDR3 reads CASSPLPQGSRNEQYF. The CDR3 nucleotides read TGTGCCAGCTCACCACTCCCTCAGGGGAGCCGGAACGAGCAGTACTTC.

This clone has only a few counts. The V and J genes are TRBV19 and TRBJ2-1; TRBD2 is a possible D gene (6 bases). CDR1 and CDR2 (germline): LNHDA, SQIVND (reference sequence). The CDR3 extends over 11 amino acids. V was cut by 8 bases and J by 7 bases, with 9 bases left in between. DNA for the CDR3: TGTGCCAGTGGGGGGAGGAATGAGCAGTTCTTC. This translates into CASGGRNEQFF.